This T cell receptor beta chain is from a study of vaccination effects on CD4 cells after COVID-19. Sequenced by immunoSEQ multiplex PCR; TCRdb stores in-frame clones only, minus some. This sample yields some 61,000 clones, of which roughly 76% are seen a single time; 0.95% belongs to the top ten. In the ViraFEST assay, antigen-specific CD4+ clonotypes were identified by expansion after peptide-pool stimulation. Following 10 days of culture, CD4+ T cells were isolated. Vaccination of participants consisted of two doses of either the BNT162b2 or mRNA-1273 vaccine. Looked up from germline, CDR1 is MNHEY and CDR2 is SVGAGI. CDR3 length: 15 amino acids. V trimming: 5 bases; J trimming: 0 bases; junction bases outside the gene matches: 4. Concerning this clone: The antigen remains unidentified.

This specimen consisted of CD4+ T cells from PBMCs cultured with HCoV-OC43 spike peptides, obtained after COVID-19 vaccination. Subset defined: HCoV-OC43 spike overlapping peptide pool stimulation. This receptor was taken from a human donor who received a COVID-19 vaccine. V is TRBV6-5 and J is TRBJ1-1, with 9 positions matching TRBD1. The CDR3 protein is CASSRQGDMNTEAFF. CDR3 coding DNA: TGTGCCAGCAGTAGACAGGGGGATATGAACACTGAAGCTTTCTTT.